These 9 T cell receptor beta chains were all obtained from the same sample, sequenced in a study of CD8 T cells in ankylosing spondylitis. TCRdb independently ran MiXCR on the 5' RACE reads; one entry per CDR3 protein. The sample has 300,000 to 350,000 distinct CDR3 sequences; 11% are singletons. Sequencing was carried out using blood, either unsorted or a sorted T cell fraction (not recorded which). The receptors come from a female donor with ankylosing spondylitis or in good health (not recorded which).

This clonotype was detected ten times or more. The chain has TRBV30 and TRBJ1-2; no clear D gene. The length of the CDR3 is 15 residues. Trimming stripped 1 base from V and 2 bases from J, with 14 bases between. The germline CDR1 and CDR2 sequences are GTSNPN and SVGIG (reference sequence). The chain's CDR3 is CAWSEAGPLNYGYTF. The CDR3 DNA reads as TGTGCCTGGAGTGAAGCGGGCCCTTTGAACTATGGCTACACCTTC.

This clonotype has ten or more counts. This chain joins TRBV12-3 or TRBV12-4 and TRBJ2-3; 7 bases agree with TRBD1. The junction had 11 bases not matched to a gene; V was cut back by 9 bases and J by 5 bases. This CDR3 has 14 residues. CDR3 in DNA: TGTGCCAGTAACAGGGGTTTGGCACAAGATACGCAGTATTTT. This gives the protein CASNRGLAQDTQYF.

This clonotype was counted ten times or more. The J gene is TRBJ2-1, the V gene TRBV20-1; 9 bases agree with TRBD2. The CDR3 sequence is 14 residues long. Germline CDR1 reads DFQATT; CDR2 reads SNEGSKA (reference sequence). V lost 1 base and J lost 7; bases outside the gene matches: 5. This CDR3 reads CSARGSGSRNEQFF. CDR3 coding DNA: TGCAGTGCTAGAGGTAGCGGGAGTAGAAATGAGCAGTTCTTC.

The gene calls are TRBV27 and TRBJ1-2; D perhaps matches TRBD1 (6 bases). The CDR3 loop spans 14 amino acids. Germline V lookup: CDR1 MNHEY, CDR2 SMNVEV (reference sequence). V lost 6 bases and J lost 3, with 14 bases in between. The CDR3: CASRKDSSDYGYTF. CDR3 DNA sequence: TGTGCCAGCAGAAAGGACAGTTCCGACTATGGCTACACCTTC.

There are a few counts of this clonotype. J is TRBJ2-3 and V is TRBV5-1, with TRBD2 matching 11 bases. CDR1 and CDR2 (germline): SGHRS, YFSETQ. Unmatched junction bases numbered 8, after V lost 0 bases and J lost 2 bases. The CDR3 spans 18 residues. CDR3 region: CASSLGSGRASTTDTQYF. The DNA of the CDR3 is TGCGCCAGCAGCTTGGGTAGCGGGAGGGCCAGTACCACAGATACGCAGTATTTT.

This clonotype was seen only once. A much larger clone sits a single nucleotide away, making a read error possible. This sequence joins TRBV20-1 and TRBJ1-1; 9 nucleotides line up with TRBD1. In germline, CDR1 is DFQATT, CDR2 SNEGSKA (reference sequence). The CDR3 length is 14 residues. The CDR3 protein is CSAKTGGSNTEALF. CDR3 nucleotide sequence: TGCAGTGCTAAGACAGGGGGATCGAACACTGAAGCTCTCTTT.

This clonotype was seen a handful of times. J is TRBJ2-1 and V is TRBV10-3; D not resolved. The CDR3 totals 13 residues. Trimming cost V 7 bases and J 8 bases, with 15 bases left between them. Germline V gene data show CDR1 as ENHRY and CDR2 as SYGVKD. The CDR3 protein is CAIKPQSPDEQFF. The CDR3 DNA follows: TGTGCCATCAAGCCACAGAGTCCGGATGAGCAGTTCTTC.

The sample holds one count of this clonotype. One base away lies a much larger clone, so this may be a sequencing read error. CDR3 bases: TGTGCCAGCTCGCTACAGGGGCTCTCTCGAAACACCATATATTTT. Translation: CASSLQGLSRNTIYF. V and J are TRBV18 and TRBJ1-3; 7 nucleotides agree with TRBD1. CDR3 length: 15 residues. CDR1 and CDR2 from the germline V gene are KGHSH and LQKENI.

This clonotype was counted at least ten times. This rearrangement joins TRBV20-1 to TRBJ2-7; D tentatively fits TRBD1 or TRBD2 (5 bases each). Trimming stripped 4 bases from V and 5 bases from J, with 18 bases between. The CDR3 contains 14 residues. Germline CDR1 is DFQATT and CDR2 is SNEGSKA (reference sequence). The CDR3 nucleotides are TGCAGTGCTAAGGTACTAGGGGAGAGGAACGAGCAGTACTTC. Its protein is CSAKVLGERNEQYF.